The next 22 T cell receptor beta chains were all read from a single sample in a study of response to subunit inactivated influenza vaccine. TCRdb recomputed calls from the RT-PCR reads with MiXCR, one row per CDR3 protein. This table holds roughly 630,000 distinct CDR3 sequences, around 13% found once. Sequences were derived from PBMCs from blood, sampled less than 15 days before vaccination. These receptors all stem from a man in his forties or fifties who received an inactivated influenza vaccine.

This clonotype has a handful of counts. The chain is built from TRBV3-1 and TRBJ2-1; 12 bases align to TRBD1. The CDR3 runs to 15 residues. Germline CDR1 reads LGHDT; CDR2 reads YNNKEL (reference sequence). V lost 0 bases and J lost 8; bases outside the gene matches: 2. The CDR3 sequence: CASSQEGTGGHEQFF. For the CDR3, the DNA is TGTGCCAGCAGCCAAGAAGGGACAGGGGGCCATGAGCAGTTCTTC.

This clonotype was recorded once. Being one base from a much bigger clone, this may be a read error. The chain combines TRBV10-3 with TRBJ2-3; 7 nucleotides line up with TRBD1. The DNA matches TRBJ1-5 better at its end, which makes the J call doubtful. Germline V CDR1 and CDR2: ENHRY, SYGVKD. This CDR3 comprises 12 residues. The CDR3 sequence: CAISEGTDTQHF. As DNA, the CDR3 is TGTGCCATCAGTGAAGGGACAGATACGCAGCATTTT.

The chain links TRBV5-4 to TRBJ2-1; TRBD1 matches at 7 bases. Losses at the gene ends were 9 bases for V and 5 bases for J; bases not matched to a gene: 11. Looked up from germline, CDR1 is SGHNT and CDR2 is YYREEE (reference sequence). The CDR3 totals 14 residues. The CDR3 nucleotides are TGTGCCATCGGCCGGACAGGCTTGAACAATGAGCAGTTCTTC. Residues: CAIGRTGLNNEQFF.

This clonotype was seen only a few times. The chain couples TRBV6-1 to TRBJ2-1, with 8 bases that match TRBD2. The CDR3 extends over 16 amino acids. V lost 3 bases, J lost 2 bases, and 6 bases stayed unmatched. Germline V gives CDR1 MNHNS, CDR2 SASEGT. As DNA, the CDR3 is TGTGCCAGCAGTGAGGAACTAGCGGAACCCTACAATGAGCAGTTCTTC. Its translation is CASSEELAEPYNEQFF.

This chain links TRBV20-1 with TRBJ2-1; possibly TRBD2 for D (5 bases). CDR1 and CDR2 (germline): DFQATT, SNEGSKA (reference sequence). The germline V and J ends were trimmed by 1 base and 4 bases, with 17 bases remaining between them. The CDR3 contains 16 residues. The CDR3 sequence: CSARALLETRYNEQFF. Here the CDR3 DNA reads TGCAGTGCTAGAGCCCTACTAGAGACCCGATACAATGAGCAGTTCTTC.

The V gene is TRBV20-1, the J gene TRBJ2-1, with 7 bases fitting TRBD2. The junction had 8 bases not matched to a gene; V was cut back by 3 bases and J by 6 bases. This CDR3 has 14 residues. Germline V gene lookup returns CDR1 DFQATT and CDR2 SNEGSKA (reference sequence). The CDR3 reads CSASLAVGGNEQFF. CDR3 sequence (DNA): TGCAGTGCTAGTCTAGCGGTGGGGGGCAATGAGCAGTTCTTC.

The chain is built from TRBV28 and TRBJ2-3; D is undetermined. The germline V gene encodes CDR1 MDHEN and CDR2 SYDVKM. This CDR3 region has 14 residues. V was clipped by 10 bases and J by 1 base, with 15 bases between them. The CDR3 sequence is CATHGGNGTDTQYF. DNA for the CDR3: TGTGCCACCCATGGCGGAAATGGCACAGATACGCAGTATTTT.

V and J are TRBV7-9 and TRBJ2-3; the D gene is possibly TRBD2 (6 bases). The CDR3 loop spans 14 amino acids. In germline, CDR1 is SEHNR, CDR2 FQNEAQ (reference sequence). Trimming left V 1 base short and J 4 bases short, with 9 bases between. CDR3 nucleotides: TGTGCCAGCAGCTTAGAATCGGGGGCAGATACGCAGTATTTT. Protein product: CASSLESGADTQYF.

This chain joins TRBV19 and TRBJ2-5; TRBD2 matches at 10 bases. CDR3 length equals 14 residues. From germline, CDR1 is LNHDA and CDR2 SQIVND (reference sequence). V dropped 4 bases and J dropped 6; count of bases not matched to a gene: 5. The CDR3 reads CASSTIAGGQTQYF. CDR3 nucleotides: TGTGCCAGTAGTACAATAGCGGGAGGACAGACCCAGTACTTC. The full variable domain, its missing parts supplied by reference TRBV19 and TRBJ2-5, is DGGITQSPKYLFRKEGQNVTLSCEQNLNHDAMYWYRQDPGQGLRLIYYSQIVNDFQKGDIAEGYSVSREKKESFPLTVTSAQKNPTAFYLCASSTIAGGQTQYFGPGTRLLVL.

Many counts were recorded for this clonotype. The chain employs TRBV5-1 and TRBJ2-1, with TRBD2 matching 15 bases. Trimming took 4 bases from V and 8 from J; bases not matched to a gene: 13. The CDR3 is 18 residues long. Germline CDR1 is SGHRS and CDR2 is YFSETQ. CDR3: CASSPRTSGRASLHEQFF. CDR3 in DNA: TGCGCCAGCAGCCCCCGGACTAGCGGGAGGGCCTCCCTCCATGAGCAGTTCTTC. Together with reference TRBV5-1 and TRBJ2-1, the CDR3 gives the full variable domain: KAGVTQTPRYLIKTRGQQVTLSCSPISGHRSVSWYQQTPGQGLQFLFEYFSETQRNKGNFPGRFSGRQFSNSRSEMNVSTLELGDSALYLCASSPRTSGRASLHEQFFGPGTRLTVL.

The chain is built from TRBV20-1 and TRBJ2-3, with 8 bases that match TRBD1. The CDR3 sequence is 17 residues long. Germline trimming cut 1 base from V and 5 bases from J; bases unmatched to any gene: 14. Germline loops: CDR1 DFQATT, CDR2 SNEGSKA (reference sequence). DNA for the CDR3: TGCAGTGCTAGAGTTCCCGGGGGAGGCAGGGGGCGAGATACGCAGTATTTT. Amino acid sequence: CSARVPGGGRGRDTQYF.

The table lists this clonotype with many counts. The chain recombines TRBV20-1 with TRBJ2-7; 7 nucleotides align to TRBD2. J lost 0 bases, V lost 5 bases, and 10 bases had no gene match. The CDR3 runs to 15 residues. Per the germline V gene, CDR1 is DFQATT and CDR2 is SNEGSKA (reference sequence). The CDR3 region has the DNA TGCAGTGCTCTCCCCCGTCCGGGAGGCTCCTACGAGCAGTACTTC. Protein sequence: CSALPRPGGSYEQYF.

The rearrangement joins TRBV20-1 to TRBJ1-1, with D tentatively TRBD1 (6 bases). Looked up from germline, CDR1 is DFQATT and CDR2 is SNEGSKA (reference sequence). V was pared by 4 bases and J by 2 bases, with 14 bases between. The CDR3 loop spans 14 amino acids. The CDR3 spells CSATSGQKNTEAFF. The CDR3 bases are TGCAGTGCTACTTCAGGACAGAAAAACACTGAAGCTTTCTTT.

This clonotype was recorded a few times. The V and J genes are TRBV12-3 or TRBV12-4 and TRBJ1-1; D is undetermined. V was clipped by 2 bases and J by 4 bases, with 11 bases between them. The CDR3 spans 14 residues. CDR3 loop: CASSLISGSTEAFF. The DNA for the CDR3 is TGTGCCAGCAGTTTAATCTCCGGGAGCACTGAAGCTTTCTTT.

J is TRBJ2-7 and V is TRBV20-1; either TRBD1 or TRBD2 may fit D (5 bases each). With 0 bases removed from V and 6 bases from J, the gap between germline ends came to 15 bases. The CDR3 runs 14 residues. Germline CDR1 reads DFQATT; CDR2 reads SNEGSKA (reference sequence). CDR3: CSARDAGTHLEQYF. The CDR3 DNA sequence: TGCAGTGCTAGAGACGCCGGGACCCACCTCGAGCAGTACTTC.

The chain links TRBV7-9 to TRBJ2-2; TRBD1 agrees at 10 bases. Germline V gene data show CDR1 as SEHNR and CDR2 as FQNEAQ (reference sequence). This CDR3 is built from 16 residues. Germline trimming cut 5 bases from V and 4 bases from J; bases unmatched to any gene: 7. CDR3 in DNA: TGTGCCAGCAGCGGACCGGGACAGGGGCCCACCGGGGAGCTGTTTTTT. It is translated as CASSGPGQGPTGELFF. The full variable domain, rest sourced from reference TRBV7-9 and TRBJ2-2, is DTGVSQNPRHKITKRGQNVTFRCDPISEHNRLYWYRQTLGQGPEFLTYFQNEAQLEKSRLLSDRFSAERPKGSFSTLEIQRTEQGDSAMYLCASSGPGQGPTGELFFGEGSRLTVL.

The CDR3 coding sequence is TGCGCCAGCAGCTTGGGCGACCGAGGCCCGCACAATGAGCAGTTCTTC. It yields the protein CASSLGDRGPHNEQFF. The rearrangement links TRBV5-1 to TRBJ2-1, with D hard to call. Germline CDR1 reads SGHRS; CDR2 reads YFSETQ. V was pared by 0 bases and J by 5 bases, with 15 bases between. This CDR3 has 16 amino acids.

Ten or more counts support this clonotype. The rearrangement links TRBV10-3 to TRBJ1-1, with D unclear. Between the trimmed V and J ends, which lost 0 bases and 1 base, there was a span of 12 bases. This CDR3 contains 16 residues. Germline CDR1 and CDR2: ENHRY and SYGVKD. CDR3 residues: CAISESEFSSNTEAFF. DNA for the CDR3: TGTGCCATCAGTGAGTCCGAGTTTAGCTCGAACACTGAAGCTTTCTTT.

The J gene is TRBJ1-6, the V gene TRBV5-5, with D uncertain. Germline-derived CDR1 and CDR2 are SGHKS and YYEKEE (reference sequence). V lost 0 bases, J lost 9 bases, and 7 bases lay in between. The CDR3 length is 13 residues. CDR3 residues: CASSLGGSSPLHF. The CDR3 coding sequence is TGTGCCAGCAGCTTGGGCGGTAGTTCACCCCTCCACTTT.

This clonotype turned up a few times. The gene calls are TRBV3-1 and TRBJ2-6, with TRBD1 matching 8 bases. Germline CDR1 and CDR2: LGHDT and YNNKEL (reference sequence). The junction had 4 bases not matched to a gene; V was cut back by 6 bases and J by 3 bases. The CDR3 runs 15 residues. CDR3: CASSGRGLGANVLTF. As DNA, the CDR3 is TGTGCCAGCAGTGGCAGGGGGCTTGGGGCCAACGTCCTGACTTTC.

The J gene is TRBJ1-4, the V gene TRBV5-1; unclear D gene. CDR3 length: 13 residues. Germline CDR1 reads SGHRS; CDR2 reads YFSETQ. V gave up 4 bases and J gave up 4 bases, with 8 bases separating them. CDR3 nucleotide sequence: TGCGCCAGCAGCATCAATTATAATGAAAAACTGTTTTTT. It is translated as CASSINYNEKLFF.

This clonotype has a handful of counts. This chain's CDR3 is CASSLVGTTYEQYF. The CDR3 nucleotides are TGTGCCAGCAGCCTCGTCGGAACCACCTACGAGCAGTACTTC. V usage is TRBV4-2 and J usage is TRBJ2-7; no reliable D call. This CDR3 spans 14 amino acids. Germline CDR1 is LGHNA and CDR2 is YNFKEQ. Trimming left V 4 bases short and J 2 bases short, with 12 bases between.